This paragraph reports one T cell receptor beta chain. The data originate from a study of PD-L1 blockade in urothelial cancer. Sequencing was performed with immunoSEQ multiplex PCR; in TCRdb, only in-frame clones are kept and a portion is missing. Of some 120,000 clones detected, around 89% appear once; the ten largest clones hold about 1.8%. CDR3 length: 16 residues. V was trimmed by 2 bases and J by 4 bases, leaving 15 bases between them. Germline assignment: CDR1 SEHNR and CDR2 FQNEAQ (reference sequence). Regarding time point: peripheral blood 6 weeks after treatment start. Specimen: PBMCs, collected around atezolizumab (anti-PD-L1) treatment. This sequence originates from a man aged 60-69 years with urothelial cancer. The V and J genes are TRBV7-9 and TRBJ1-3, with D maybe TRBD1 (6 bases). In DNA, the CDR3 is TGTGCCAGCAGCTTAAATGGATGGGGGCGAGGAAACACCATATATTTT. Translating gives CASSLNGWGRGNTIYF. The variable domain in full, with the rest retrieved from reference TRBV7-9 and TRBJ1-3, is DTGVSQNPRHKITKRGQNVTFRCDPISEHNRLYWYRQTLGQGPEFLTYFQNEAQLEKSRLLSDRFSAERPKGSFSTLEIQRTEQGDSAMYLCASSLNGWGRGNTIYFGEGSWLTVV.